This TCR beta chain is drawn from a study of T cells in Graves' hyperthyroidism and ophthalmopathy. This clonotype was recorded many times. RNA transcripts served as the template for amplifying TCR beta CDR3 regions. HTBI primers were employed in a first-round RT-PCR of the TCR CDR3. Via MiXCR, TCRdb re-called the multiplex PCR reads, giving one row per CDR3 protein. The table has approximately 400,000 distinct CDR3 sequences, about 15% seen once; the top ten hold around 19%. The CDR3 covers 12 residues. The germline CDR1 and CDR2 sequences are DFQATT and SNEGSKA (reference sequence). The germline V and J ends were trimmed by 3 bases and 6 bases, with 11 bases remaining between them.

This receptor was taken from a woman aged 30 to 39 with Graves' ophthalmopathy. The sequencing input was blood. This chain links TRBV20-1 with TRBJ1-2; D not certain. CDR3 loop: CSASQRGDGYTF. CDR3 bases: TGCAGTGCTAGTCAACGGGGAGATGGCTACACCTTC.